This entry lists 25 T cell receptor beta chains sequenced from one sample in a study of neurological immune-mediated disorders. TCRdb re-called the 5' RACE reads with MiXCR, one entry per CDR3 protein. Among some 65,000 distinct CDR3 sequences listed, around 4% were seen once. The sequenced material came from PBMCs. These receptors came from a man aged 45-65 years with multiple sclerosis.

Ten or more counts support this clonotype. The chain employs TRBV5-5 and TRBJ2-5, with D maybe TRBD2 (8 bases). CDR1 is SGHKS, CDR2 YYEKEE, per germline (reference sequence). V shed 4 bases and J shed 5 bases, with 21 bases lying between them. The CDR3 has 16 amino acids. CDR3 protein: CASSAGGQKTKETQYF. The CDR3 region has the DNA TGTGCCAGCAGCGCGGGGGGACAGAAAACTAAGGAGACCCAGTACTTC. Full variable domain (missing parts from reference TRBV5-5 and TRBJ2-5): DAGVTQSPTHLIKTRGQQVTLRCSPISGHKSVSWYQQVLGQGPQFIFQYYEKEERGRGNFPDRFSARQFPNYSSELNVNALLLGDSALYLCASSAGGQKTKETQYFGPGTRLLVL.

This clonotype has at least ten counts. The chain is built from TRBV6-2 or TRBV6-3 and TRBJ1-1; the D gene is possibly TRBD1 (6 bases). V was shortened by 2 bases and J by 5 bases, with 15 bases between the two germline ends. The CDR3 has 15 residues. Germline V gene lookup returns CDR1 MNHEY and CDR2 SVGEGT. The chain's CDR3 is CASSYNRGAVTEAFF. The DNA for the CDR3 is TGTGCCAGCAGTTACAATAGGGGGGCGGTTACTGAAGCTTTCTTT.

This rearrangement joins TRBV28 to TRBJ1-4, with TRBD1 as a possible D gene (6 bases). Trimming cost V 5 bases and J 5 bases, with 15 bases left between them. The CDR3 totals 15 residues. CDR1 and CDR2 (germline): MDHEN, SYDVKM. This CDR3 reads CASSPYRDINEKLFF. CDR3 nucleotide sequence: TGTGCCAGCAGTCCCTACCGGGACATAAATGAAAAACTGTTTTTT.

Many counts were recorded for this clonotype. V and J are TRBV10-3 and TRBJ1-1; D not resolved. Germline CDR1 reads ENHRY; CDR2 reads SYGVKD. This CDR3 comprises 15 residues. The V gene lost 3 bases and the J gene lost 0 bases, with 11 bases spanning the gap. CDR3 in DNA: TGTGCCATCAGTGATTCGGGAAGAGTGAACACTGAAGCTTTCTTT. Translating gives CAISDSGRVNTEAFF.

This clonotype has at least ten counts. DNA for the CDR3: TGCAGTGCTATTCTCGGGACAGGGGAATATGGCTACACCTTC. Translation: CSAILGTGEYGYTF. The chain employs TRBV20-1 and TRBJ1-2; 10 nucleotides agree with TRBD1. Germline trimming cut 4 bases from V and 5 bases from J; bases unmatched to any gene: 7. The CDR3 loop spans 14 amino acids. Germline CDR1 reads DFQATT; CDR2 reads SNEGSKA (reference sequence).

This clonotype has ten or more counts. The chain recombines TRBV4-1 with TRBJ1-4, with a possible D match to TRBD1 (6 bases). Trimming cost V 7 bases and J 0 bases, with 12 bases left between them. CDR1 and CDR2 (germline): MGHRA, YSYEKL. This CDR3 contains 15 residues. CDR3 residues: CASTSYRATNEKLFF. The CDR3 DNA is TGCGCCAGCACCAGTTACAGGGCAACTAATGAAAAACTGTTTTTT.

This clonotype was recorded at least ten times. This chain uses TRBV7-8 with TRBJ2-5; 9 bases align to TRBD2. Germline lookup yields CDR1 SGHVS and CDR2 FQNEAQ. CDR3 length: 17 residues. V shed 4 bases and J 2 bases; nucleotides not matched to a gene: 11. CDR3 residues: CASSSPPQAGGQETQYF. DNA for the CDR3: TGTGCCAGCAGCTCCCCCCCCCAAGCGGGGGGTCAAGAGACCCAGTACTTC.

This clonotype showed up many times. This chain joins TRBV3-1 and TRBJ1-5, with D possibly TRBD1 on 6 matching bases. Germline lookup yields CDR1 LGHDT and CDR2 YNNKEL (reference sequence). Trimming removed 0 bases from V and 6 bases from J, with 15 bases in between. The CDR3 has 16 residues. Here the CDR3 reads CASSQDPPGAGQPQHF. DNA of the CDR3: TGTGCCAGCAGCCAAGACCCCCCAGGGGCAGGTCAGCCCCAGCATTTT.

As to this clonotype: This may stem from a read error, because a much larger clone lies one nucleotide away. The rearrangement uses TRBV4-1 and TRBJ1-1; no clear D gene. The V end was cut by 2 bases, the J end by 5 bases, with 15 bases between. The V gene's germline CDR1 is MGHRA and CDR2 YSYEKL. CDR3 size: 15 residues. The CDR3 loop is CASSQSRKGRTEAFF. DNA of the CDR3: TGCGCCAGCAGCCAAAGCCGAAAGGGAAGGACTGAAGCTTTCTTT.

This clonotype occurred many times. The chain carries TRBV12-3 or TRBV12-4 and TRBJ2-3, with a weak D call TRBD1 (5 bases). The CDR3 sequence is 15 residues long. V lost 7 bases and J 1 base, leaving 15 bases between the germline ends. CDR3 sequence reads: CASTQRGVGTDTQYF. CDR3 DNA sequence: TGTGCCAGCACCCAAAGGGGCGTAGGCACAGATACGCAGTATTTT.

This clonotype was seen repeatedly, ten times or more. The DNA of the CDR3 is TGCGCCAGCAGCCAAAGGGGCGGGGGGAACAATGAGCAGTTCTTC. Its protein is CASSQRGGGNNEQFF. This chain uses TRBV4-1 with TRBJ2-1; 8 nucleotides line up with TRBD2. Per the germline V gene, CDR1 is MGHRA and CDR2 is YSYEKL. V dropped 2 bases and J dropped 5; count of bases not matched to a gene: 5. This CDR3 spans 15 amino acids.

The genes are TRBV5-1 and TRBJ2-5, with 7 bases matching TRBD1. The germline V gene encodes CDR1 SGHRS and CDR2 YFSETQ. The J segment lost 3 bases and the V segment lost 3 bases, leaving 8 bases of the junction unmatched. CDR3 length: 15 residues. CDR3 sequence: CASSSRTGKKETQYF. The CDR3 DNA reads TGCGCCAGCAGCTCCCGGACAGGAAAAAAAGAGACCCAGTACTTC.

This clonotype was recorded many times. The CDR3 region is CASSQDPRGEDQPQHF. In DNA form, the CDR3 reads TGTGCCAGCAGCCAAGATCCCAGGGGAGAAGACCAGCCCCAGCATTTT. V gene TRBV3-1 combines with J gene TRBJ1-5, with a tentative D call TRBD1 (6 bases). Germline V gene lookup returns CDR1 LGHDT and CDR2 YNNKEL (reference sequence). CDR3 length equals 16 residues. Trimming shortened V by 0 bases and J by 7 bases, and 16 bases separated the two germline ends.

In its sample, this clonotype was seen a few times. The gene calls are TRBV4-1 and TRBJ2-5, with a tentative D call TRBD2 (6 bases). The CDR3 length is 14 residues. V was cut by 4 bases and J by 5 bases, with 14 bases left in between. Looked up from germline, CDR1 is MGHRA and CDR2 is YSYEKL. The CDR3 loop is CASSPRWAGETQYF. The CDR3 DNA reads as TGCGCCAGCAGCCCCAGGTGGGCGGGGGAGACCCAGTACTTC.

This clonotype was detected ten times or more. This chain uses TRBV28 with TRBJ2-7; 7 bases line up with TRBD1. The length of the CDR3 is 14 residues. Looked up from germline, CDR1 is MDHEN and CDR2 is SYDVKM. Germline trimming cut 3 bases from V and 6 bases from J; bases unmatched to any gene: 8. Here the CDR3 reads CASSFLPTGLEQYV. The CDR3 DNA sequence: TGTGCCAGCAGTTTTCTCCCGACAGGGCTCGAGCAGTACGTC.

J is TRBJ2-2 and V is TRBV5-1; no clear D gene. V lost 2 bases to trimming and J lost 5 bases, with 7 bases between them. This CDR3 spans 13 amino acids. Germline-derived CDR1 and CDR2 are SGHRS and YFSETQ. The DNA for the CDR3 is TGCGCCAGCAGCTTCATGGGAACCGGGGAGCTGTTTTTT. This encodes CASSFMGTGELFF.

This clonotype was counted many times. This sequence joins TRBV20-1 and TRBJ1-1; TRBD1 aligns across 11 bases. Per germline, CDR1 DFQATT and CDR2 SNEGSKA (reference sequence). V lost 2 bases, J lost 5 bases, and 4 bases stayed unmatched. The CDR3 length is 14 residues. CDR3 sequence: CSARPGQGGTEAFF. The CDR3 bases are TGCAGTGCTAGACCGGGACAGGGGGGGACTGAAGCTTTCTTT.

This clonotype was observed at least ten times. This chain joins TRBV10-3 and TRBJ1-5; D gene ambiguous. Germline CDR1 is ENHRY and CDR2 is SYGVKD. The CDR3 extends over 14 amino acids. V was clipped by 0 bases and J by 4 bases, with 7 bases between them. The CDR3 DNA sequence: TGTGCCATCAGTGAGTCTCTGGGGAATCAGCCCCAGCATTTT. Translated: CAISESLGNQPQHF.

In this sample, this clonotype turned up many times. The V gene is TRBV5-1, the J gene TRBJ2-4; D possibly corresponds to TRBD2 (5 bases). The CDR3 runs 14 residues. V was clipped by 5 bases and J by 4 bases, with 13 bases between them. Germline CDR1 SGHRS, CDR2 YFSETQ. In DNA, the CDR3 is TGCGCCAGCAGTCAAGGAGGAGCGAAAAACATTCAGTACTTC. This gives the protein CASSQGGAKNIQYF.

Only a few counts were recorded for this clonotype. This chain joins TRBV25-1 and TRBJ1-1; D may be TRBD1 (5 bases). Trimming took 1 base from V and 2 from J, leaving 11 bases between them. The CDR3 length is 15 residues. Germline loops: CDR1 MGHDK, CDR2 SYGVNS. CDR3 bases: TGTGCCAGCAGTGAATTCGGGACCCGAAACACTGAAGCTTTCTTT. Translation gives CASSEFGTRNTEAFF.

This clonotype came up many times. This chain links TRBV5-1 with TRBJ1-4; D perhaps matches TRBD1 (5 bases). Trimming took 6 bases from V and 10 from J, leaving 16 bases between them. Germline V lookup: CDR1 SGHRS, CDR2 YFSETQ. This CDR3 comprises 13 residues. Written as DNA, the CDR3 is TGCGCCAGCACGGATTCGCCCGGGGGAAAACTGTTTTTT. This gives the protein CASTDSPGGKLFF.

This clonotype has ten or more counts. The rearrangement uses TRBV12-3 or TRBV12-4 and TRBJ1-3; possible D gene TRBD1, 6 bases. The CDR3 spans 16 residues. Trimming removed 6 bases from V and 2 bases from J, with 17 bases in between. CDR3 loop: CASSRRRGLTGNTIYF. The CDR3, as DNA: TGTGCCAGCAGCCGTCGGCGGGGGCTGACTGGAAACACCATATATTTT.

In its sample, this clonotype was seen many times. This chain links TRBV6-1 with TRBJ2-2, with TRBD1 matching over 9 bases. This CDR3 has 15 residues. Germline V gives CDR1 MNHNS, CDR2 SASEGT. The V gene end was trimmed by 6 bases and the J gene end by 1 base; junction bases not matched to a gene: 3. As DNA, the CDR3 is TGTGCCAGCAGGTGGGACAGGGTGAACACCGGGGAGCTGTTTTTT. This codes for CASRWDRVNTGELFF.

To note about this clonotype: The germline gene is not matched at one end of the junction; a read error may be the cause. The chain has TRBV19 and TRBJ1-1; no clear D. Germline-derived CDR1 and CDR2 are LNHDA and SQIVND (reference sequence). The CDR3 loop spans 13 amino acids. CDR3 in DNA: TGTTCCAGTAGTATCACACTGAACACTGAAGCTTTCTTT. As protein: CSSSITLNTEAFF.

This clonotype came up many times. CDR3 sequence: CASSKERDRDYEQYF. CDR3 sequence (DNA): TGTGCCAGCAGCAAGGAGAGGGACAGGGATTACGAGCAGTACTTC. The chain joins TRBV21-1 to TRBJ2-7; the listed D gene, TRBD1, was not tested against the DNA. TRBV21-1 is assigned pseudogene status. This CDR3 is 15 amino acids long.